These 3 T cell receptor beta chains were sequenced from one sample in a study of cytomegalovirus exposure and HLA in healthy donors. Repertoires were generated with immunoSEQ multiplex PCR, while TCRdb's copy carries only in-frame clones and drops some. Found here are fewer than 400,000 clones, 88% of them singletons; the top ten hold around 0.88%. The specimen was PBMCs. Source of these receptors: a man aged 25 to 40 in good health and CMV-seronegative.

This chain uses TRBV18 with TRBJ2-1; 8 nucleotides line up with TRBD1. The ends lost 2 bases at V and 9 bases at J; junction bases unmatched: 6. Germline V gene sequence: CDR1 KGHSH, CDR2 LQKENI. The CDR3 has 14 residues. CDR3 sequence reads: CASSPDRGVGEQFF. The CDR3 DNA sequence: TGTGCCAGCTCACCAGACAGGGGTGTGGGTGAGCAGTTCTTC.

The J gene is TRBJ2-1, the V gene TRBV5-1; 12 bases fit TRBD2. The CDR3 consists of 17 residues. Losses at the gene ends were 5 bases for V and 7 bases for J; bases not matched to a gene: 13. Germline CDR1 and CDR2: SGHRS and YFSETQ. CDR3 loop: CASRPWASGGAWNEQFF. The CDR3 DNA reads TGCGCCAGCAGGCCCTGGGCTAGCGGGGGGGCCTGGAATGAGCAGTTCTTC.

V is TRBV5-6 and J is TRBJ1-2; the match to TRBD1 covers 9 bases. The CDR3 spans 14 residues. The germline V gene has CDR1 SGHDT and CDR2 YYEEEE. Losses at the gene ends were 5 bases for V and 5 bases for J; bases not matched to a gene: 7. The CDR3 DNA reads TGTGCCAGCAGACGAACCGGGACAGGGTATGGCTACACCTTC. Translating gives CASRRTGTGYGYTF.